The 8 T cell receptor beta chains reported below all come from one sample, sequenced in a study of shared clonotypes between healthy human individuals (dated by TCRdb to 2018 to 2020). Library creation used the immunoSEQ multiplex PCR assay. The source is immuneACCESS, and TCRdb retained only in-frame sequences with V and J called. Part of the clones is not carried over; for the studies checked, unresolved V genes explain less than half of this, and the remainder is unexplained. Present in this sample are 2 million to 2.5 million clones, approximately 90% of which were seen just once. The ten biggest clones cover about 0.36% of the sample. Material for sequencing was naive CD4+ T cells from PBMCs. Reading the label with the study, this specimen's cell subset or site is: CD45RA+ positively selected. The receptors shown here come from a man aged 18 to 30 in good health. Some clones in this sample may be carry-over from other donors' samples.

This clone appeared a single time. This chain uses TRBV19 with TRBJ2-7; D gene uncertain. Germline V gene sequence: CDR1 LNHDA, CDR2 SQIVND (reference sequence). CDR3 length: 13 residues. The V end lost 2 bases, the J end lost 9 bases, and 14 bases lay between the germline ends. The CDR3 loop reads CASSISGPQRQYF. The CDR3 DNA is TGTGCCAGTAGTATATCCGGACCCCAGAGGCAGTACTTC.

This clone has only a few counts. The chain recombines TRBV30 with TRBJ2-4; D may be TRBD2 (6 bases). Germline V gene lookup returns CDR1 GTSNPN and CDR2 SVGIG (reference sequence). The germline V and J ends were trimmed by 3 bases and 8 bases, with 23 bases remaining between them. The CDR3 sequence is 16 residues long. CDR3 coding DNA: TGTGCCTGGAGAAACCCCAAACAGGACTACCGCTACATTCAGTACTTC. Translated, it gives CAWRNPKQDYRYIQYF.

The rearrangement links TRBV7-8 to TRBJ1-5, with 8 bases aligning to TRBD1. Per the germline V gene, CDR1 is SGHVS and CDR2 is FQNEAQ. After removal of 3 bases from V and 7 bases from J, the junction contained 8 bases not matched to a gene. This CDR3 has 15 amino acids. CDR3 nucleotide sequence: TGTGCCAGCAGCTTCGGGCAGGGGGCGAGACAGCCCCAGCATTTT. Protein sequence: CASSFGQGARQPQHF.

This CDR3 reads CASSLEGALEQYF. The CDR3 DNA reads TGTGCCAGCAGCTTGGAGGGGGCGCTCGAGCAGTACTTC. The J gene is TRBJ2-7, the V gene TRBV7-2; tentative D call: TRBD1 (7 bases). Trimming cost V 3 bases and J 6 bases, with 12 bases left between them. The CDR3 runs 13 residues. Looked up from germline, CDR1 is SGHTA and CDR2 is FQGNSA. The variable domain in full, with the rest retrieved from reference TRBV7-2 and TRBJ2-7, is GAGVSQSPSNKVTEKGKDVELRCDPISGHTALYWYRQSLGQGLEFLIYFQGNSAPDKSGLPSDRFSAERTGGSVSTLTIQRTQQEDSAVYLCASSLEGALEQYFGPGTRLTVT.

The V gene is TRBV7-9, the J gene TRBJ2-5, with 10 bases lining up with TRBD2. The CDR3 is made up of 14 amino acids. Germline lookup yields CDR1 SEHNR and CDR2 FQNEAQ (reference sequence). Unmatched junction bases numbered 2, after V lost 0 bases and J lost 7 bases. The CDR3 sequence: CASSLAAGGGTQYF. The CDR3 DNA sequence: TGTGCCAGCAGCTTAGCAGCGGGAGGGGGGACCCAGTACTTC.

The V and J genes are TRBV5-1 and TRBJ2-7; D is undetermined. From germline, CDR1 is SGHRS and CDR2 YFSETQ. V was clipped by 7 bases and J by 0 bases, with 14 bases between them. The CDR3 loop spans 14 amino acids. The CDR3 sequence is CASAPDPNSYEQYF. The CDR3 bases are TGCGCCAGCGCCCCAGATCCTAACTCCTACGAGCAGTACTTC.

The CDR3 DNA is TGTGCCAGCAGTGACGGCAGGAGCAATGAGCAGTTCTTC. Its protein is CASSDGRSNEQFF. V gene TRBV6-4 combines with J gene TRBJ2-1; D call uncertain. CDR3 length equals 13 residues. Germline values: CDR1 MRHNA, CDR2 SNTAGT. V lost 2 bases and J lost 6, with 8 bases in between.

The rearrangement joins TRBV7-9 to TRBJ2-2, with no clear D. This CDR3 region has 13 residues. The V end was cut by 4 bases, the J end by 4 bases, with 7 bases between. Germline-derived CDR1 and CDR2 are SEHNR and FQNEAQ (reference sequence). CDR3 nucleotide sequence: TGTGCCAGCAGCTACGACGGCACCGGGGAGCTGTTTTTT. Translated: CASSYDGTGELFF.